This T cell receptor (beta chain) appears in the sequencing data of a study of cytomegalovirus exposure and HLA in healthy donors. At the level of the study: In an earlier analysis, approximately 120 million unique TCR beta sequences were found from about 180 million T cells. Notes on the study in general: Later analysis found that TCR beta chains associated with HLA were more clonally expanded than other, equally common chains. The authors assumed roughly uniform sequencing depth across donors for presence/absence analyses.

The CDR3 runs 15 residues. The ends were cut back, 4 bases at V and 2 bases at J, with 15 bases in the middle. Germline values: CDR1 SGDLS, CDR2 YYNGEE. The primer mix had 60 Vbeta and 13 Jbeta primers. Generated by immunoSEQ multiplex PCR, the TCRdb table keeps only in-frame clones and is missing some. Its listing shows about 67,000 clones. About this clone itself: Its antigen is not known.

The chain is built from TRBV9 and TRBJ2-5; D is perhaps TRBD2 (7 bases). The receptor was isolated from a man younger than 45 in good health and CMV-seropositive. The sample consisted of PBMCs. CDR3 residues: CASSYGGAVQETQYF. CDR3 sequence (DNA): TGTGCCAGCAGCTATGGGGGGGCGGTACAAGAGACCCAGTACTTC.